The 6 T cell receptor beta chains in this list originate from one sample, sequenced in a study of spatial heterogeneity in lung cancer. The time point here: blood at routine non-recurrence follow-up after resection. TCRdb itself ran the 5' RACE reads through MiXCR, one entry per CDR3 protein. The sample carries fewer than 30,000 distinct CDR3 sequences, about 9.8% recorded once. This specimen consisted of PBMCs, obtained at follow-up. These receptors were taken from a male donor with early-stage non-small cell lung cancer.

This clonotype was found many times. The V gene is TRBV29-1, the J gene TRBJ1-1; D is undetermined. Germline CDR1 reads SQVTM; CDR2 reads ANQGSEA. V was trimmed by 4 bases and J by 0 bases, leaving 6 bases between them. The CDR3 runs to 12 residues. The CDR3 nucleotides are TGCAGCGTTGGGCCCATGAACACTGAAGCTTTCTTT. As protein: CSVGPMNTEAFF.

This clonotype was seen ten or more times. The genes are TRBV10-3 and TRBJ2-7, with 9 bases fitting TRBD1. The V gene end was trimmed by 4 bases and the J gene end by 9 bases; junction bases not matched to a gene: 4. Germline V CDR1 and CDR2: ENHRY, SYGVKD. This CDR3 has 12 amino acids. CDR3 bases: TGTGCCATCAGTGGGGGACAGGGACCGCAGTACTTC. The encoded protein is CAISGGQGPQYF.

As DNA, the CDR3 is TGCGCCAGCAGCTTGGGACAAACCTCGAACACCGGGGAGCTGTTTTTT. Amino acids: CASSLGQTSNTGELFF. This chain uses TRBV5-1 with TRBJ2-2; unclear D gene. The germline V and J ends were trimmed by 0 bases and 0 bases, with 9 bases remaining between them. CDR1 is SGHRS and CDR2 is YFSETQ in the germline V gene. The CDR3 length is 16 residues. Filled out from reference TRBV5-1 and TRBJ2-2, the complete variable domain reads KAGVTQTPRYLIKTRGQQVTLSCSPISGHRSVSWYQQTPGQGLQFLFEYFSETQRNKGNFPGRFSGRQFSNSRSEMNVSTLELGDSALYLCASSLGQTSNTGELFFGEGSRLTVL.

J is TRBJ1-1 and V is TRBV7-9; 7 nucleotides align to TRBD1. Germline trimming cut 3 bases from V and 0 bases from J; bases unmatched to any gene: 7. Germline V gene sequence: CDR1 SEHNR, CDR2 FQNEAQ (reference sequence). The CDR3 has 16 residues. The DNA of the CDR3 is TGTGCCAGCAGCTTGGCAGGGGGGTCGCTGAACACTGAAGCTTTCTTT. Its protein is CASSLAGGSLNTEAFF.

Concerning this clonotype itself: This could be a read error, since a much larger clone is one nucleotide away. This rearrangement joins TRBV20-1 to TRBJ2-1; weak D call: TRBD2 (5 bases). Trimming pared 5 bases from V and 8 bases from J, leaving 22 bases between. Germline CDR1 DFQATT, CDR2 SNEGSKA (reference sequence). The CDR3 extends over 15 amino acids. The CDR3: CSAGKVGSDWDEQFF. The CDR3 DNA sequence: TGCAGTGCTGGAAAGGTCGGTAGCGACTGGGATGAGCAGTTCTTC.

This clonotype was picked up a small number of times. This sequence joins TRBV29-1 and TRBJ2-7; D possibly matches TRBD1 or TRBD2 (6 bases each). In germline, CDR1 is SQVTM, CDR2 ANQGSEA. The CDR3 loop spans 15 amino acids. V gave up 5 bases and J gave up 0 bases, with 17 bases separating them. This CDR3 reads CSVWGASIGSYEQYF. The CDR3 coding sequence is TGCAGCGTTTGGGGGGCCAGTATCGGCTCCTACGAGCAGTACTTC.